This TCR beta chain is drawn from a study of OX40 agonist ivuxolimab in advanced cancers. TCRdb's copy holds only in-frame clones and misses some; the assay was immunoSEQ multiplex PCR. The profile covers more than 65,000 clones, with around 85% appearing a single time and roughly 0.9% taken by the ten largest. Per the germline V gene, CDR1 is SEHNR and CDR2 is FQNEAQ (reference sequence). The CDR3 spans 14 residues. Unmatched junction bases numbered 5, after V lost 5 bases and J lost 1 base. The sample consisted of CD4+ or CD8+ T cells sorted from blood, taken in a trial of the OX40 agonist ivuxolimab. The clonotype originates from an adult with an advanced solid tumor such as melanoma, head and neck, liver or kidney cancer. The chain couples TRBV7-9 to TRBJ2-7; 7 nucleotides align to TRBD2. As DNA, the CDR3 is TGTGCCAGCAGCCCTAGCGGTTCTTCCTACGAGCAGTACTTC. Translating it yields CASSPSGSSYEQYF.